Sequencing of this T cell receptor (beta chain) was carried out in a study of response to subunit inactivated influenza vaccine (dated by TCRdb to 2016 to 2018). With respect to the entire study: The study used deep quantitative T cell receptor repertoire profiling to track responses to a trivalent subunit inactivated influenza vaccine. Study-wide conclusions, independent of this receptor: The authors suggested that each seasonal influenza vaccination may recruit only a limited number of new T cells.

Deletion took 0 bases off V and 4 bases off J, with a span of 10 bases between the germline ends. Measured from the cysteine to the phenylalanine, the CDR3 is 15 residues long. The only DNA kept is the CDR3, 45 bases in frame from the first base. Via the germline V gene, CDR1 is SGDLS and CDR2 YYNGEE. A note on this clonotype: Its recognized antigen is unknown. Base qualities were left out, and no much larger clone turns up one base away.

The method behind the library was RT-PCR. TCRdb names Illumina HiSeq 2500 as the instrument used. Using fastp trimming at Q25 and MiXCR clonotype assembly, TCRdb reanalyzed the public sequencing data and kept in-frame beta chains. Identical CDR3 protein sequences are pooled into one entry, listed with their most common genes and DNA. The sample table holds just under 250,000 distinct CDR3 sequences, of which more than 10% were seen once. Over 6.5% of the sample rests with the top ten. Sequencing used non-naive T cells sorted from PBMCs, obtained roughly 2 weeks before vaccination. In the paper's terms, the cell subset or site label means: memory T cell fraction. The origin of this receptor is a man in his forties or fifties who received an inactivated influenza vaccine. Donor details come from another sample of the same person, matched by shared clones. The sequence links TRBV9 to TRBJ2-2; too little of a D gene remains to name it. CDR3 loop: CASSVGPAGTGELFF. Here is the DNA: TGTGCCAGCAGCGTAGGGCCTGCAGGCACCGGGGAGCTGTTTTTT.